This TCR beta chain was captured in a study of early T cells in non-severe SARS-CoV-2 infection (dated by TCRdb to the early 2020s). Background on the whole study: TCR sequencing used bulk RNA from unsorted whole blood, so alpha and beta chains could not be paired. Study-wide conclusions, independent of this receptor: VDJdb matching was skewed toward anti-spike CD8 responses, so virus-specific expansions were likely underestimated and private and CD4 specificities were missed.

The CDR3 runs 17 amino acids, cysteine and phenylalanine included. The sequence is cut down to CDR3 DNA, 51 bases in frame from base 1. The germline V gene yields SGHTA for CDR1 and FQGNSA for CDR2. Trimming removed 6 bases from V and 3 bases from J; the gene matches leave 10 bases unexplained. As regards this clonotype: Its antigen is not yet known. It has no much larger one-base neighbor in the sample; base qualities were not kept.

This was a case-control study nested in a cohort of healthcare workers in London, UK, who had nasopharyngeal swab PCR tests and blood samples taken every week. Healthcare workers were recruited during the week of the UK lockdown, between 23 and 31 March 2020, and followed weekly for up to about 15 weeks. Receptor libraries were prepared by 5' RACE. The sequencer was a NextSeq 500. In the TCR library protocol, unique molecular identifiers were attached to individual cDNA molecules to correct for PCR bias and sequencing error. Both TCR alpha and beta chains were sequenced, and tight co-correlation was observed between alpha and beta sequence abundances in each sample. The original methods were these. Decombinator V4 was used to perform V gene, J gene and CDR3 annotation of TCR sequences. Expanded TCRs were defined as changing significantly between any two time points under a Poisson model with p below 0.0001. TCR abundances were normalised to the total number of TCRs sequenced per sample and expressed as counts per million. MAIT TCRs were defined by TRAV1-2 paired with TRAJ12, TRAJ20 or TRAJ33, and iNKT TCRs by TRAV10 paired with TRAJ18. VDJdb, accessed 1 November 2021, was searched for CMV, EBV and SARS-CoV-2 annotated TCRs, excluding TCRs annotated for multiple antigens. In-frame beta chains were kept once TCRdb had trimmed the public reads at Q25 with fastp and called clones with MiXCR. Merged by CDR3 protein, the rows form single entries marked with the most common genes and DNA. TCRdb assigned the V and J calls; the authors' analysis was not used. This sample lists about 68,000 distinct CDR3 sequences; about 12% were detected once. More than 1.5% of the sample goes to the ten largest clones.

The chain is assembled from TRBV7-2 and TRBJ2-1; 11 central bases correspond to TRBD2. The receptor comes from an adult who was a healthcare worker with PCR-confirmed SARS-CoV-2 infection or an uninfected control (not recorded which). Sequencing was done on a sample of whole blood. The CDR3 here reads CASRGGRLAGNYNEQFF. The nucleotide sequence reads TGTGCCAGCAGGGGAGGCCGACTAGCGGGGAACTACAATGAGCAGTTCTTC.